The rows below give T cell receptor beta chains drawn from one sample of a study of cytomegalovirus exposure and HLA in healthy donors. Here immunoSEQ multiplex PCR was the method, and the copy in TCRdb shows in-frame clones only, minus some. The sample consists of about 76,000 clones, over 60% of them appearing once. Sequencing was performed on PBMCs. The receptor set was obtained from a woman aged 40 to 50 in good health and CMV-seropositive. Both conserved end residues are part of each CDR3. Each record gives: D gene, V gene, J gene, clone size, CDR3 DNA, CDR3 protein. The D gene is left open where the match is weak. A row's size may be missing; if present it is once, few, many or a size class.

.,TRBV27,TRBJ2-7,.,TGTGCCAGCGGAGGGTACGAGCAGTACTTC,CASGGYEQYF
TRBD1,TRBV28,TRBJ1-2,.,TGTGCCAGCACCCCGGGACAGGCGCGCTATGGCTACACCTTC,CASTPGQARYGYTF
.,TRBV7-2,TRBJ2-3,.,TGTGCCAGCAGCGTTCTTCGTACGCAGTATTTT,CASSVLRTQYF
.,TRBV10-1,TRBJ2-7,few,TGCGCCAGCAGTGAATACACCACCTACGAGCAGTACTTC,CASSEYTTYEQYF
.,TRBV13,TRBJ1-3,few,TGTGCCAGCAGCTCGGCGTTGGGACACTCTGGAAACACCATATATTTT,CASSSALGHSGNTIYF
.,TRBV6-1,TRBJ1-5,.,TGTGCCAGCGGGCTTACAGGGTATAGCAATCAGCCCCAGCATTTT,CASGLTGYSNQPQHF
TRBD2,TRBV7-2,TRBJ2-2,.,TGTGCCAGCAGCTCGGGAGGGTACACCGGGGAGCTGTTTTTT,CASSSGGYTGELFF
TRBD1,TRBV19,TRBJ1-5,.,TGTGCCAGTAGTTCGCAGACAGGGCTCAATCAGCCCCAGCATTTT,CASSSQTGLNQPQHF
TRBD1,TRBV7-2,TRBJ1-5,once,TGTGCCAGCAGCTCCACCGGGACAGCCGATAGCAATCAGCCCCAGCATTTT,CASSSTGTADSNQPQHF
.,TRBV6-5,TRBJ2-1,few,TGTGCCAGCAGTTACTCGAATTCGGGGTCCCGATTCTTC,CASSYSNSGSRFF
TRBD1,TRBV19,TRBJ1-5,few,TGTGCCAGTAGTCCAGAGACAGGGGCTAATCAGCCCCAGCATTTT,CASSPETGANQPQHF
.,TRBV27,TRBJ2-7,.,TGTGCCAGCACGGACGAAGCCGGGGGTCGGGTGCAGTACTTC,CASTDEAGGRVQYF
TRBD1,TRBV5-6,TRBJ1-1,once,TGTGCCAGCAGCTTCCCTACCGGGACAGGGAAAACTGAAGCTTTCTTT,CASSFPTGTGKTEAFF
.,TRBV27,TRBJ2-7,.,TGTGCCAGCAGTTTATCGCAGGGTATAAGCTACGAGCAGTACTTC,CASSLSQGISYEQYF
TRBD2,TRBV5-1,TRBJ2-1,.,TGCGCCAGCAGCGCCCGGGGGGGATATGAGCAGTTCTTC,CASSARGGYEQFF
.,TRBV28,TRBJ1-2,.,TGTGCCAGCAGTTTTCGGGACTATGGCTACACCTTC,CASSFRDYGYTF
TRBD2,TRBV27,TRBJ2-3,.,TGTGCCAGCAGTTCTTTTCTGAGACTAGCGGGAGGGGCAGATACGCAGTATTTT,CASSSFLRLAGGADTQYF
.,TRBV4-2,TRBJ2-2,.,TGTGCCAGCAGCCAAGATGAGTTTACAGGGCGCACCGGGGAGCTGTTTTTT,CASSQDEFTGRTGELFF
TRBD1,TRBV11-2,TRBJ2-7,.,TGTGCCAGCACCCTAAACCTACAGGGGGCGTCCACGTACGAGCAGTACTTC,CASTLNLQGASTYEQYF
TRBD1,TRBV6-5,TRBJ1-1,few,TGTGCCAGCAGTTACCCAAGGACAGGGAAAGCTTTCTTT,CASSYPRTGKAFF
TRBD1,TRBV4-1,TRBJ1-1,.,TGCGCCAGCAGCCAACGTCAGGGGGCATTGAGTACTGAAGCTTTCTTT,CASSQRQGALSTEAFF
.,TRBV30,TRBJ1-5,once,TGTGCCTGGAACCGGGGTCGAAATCAGCCCCAGCATTTT,CAWNRGRNQPQHF
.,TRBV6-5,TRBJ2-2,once,TGTGCCACGGAGAGTCGGGGTGAGAACACCGGGGAGCTGTTTTTT,CATESRGENTGELFF
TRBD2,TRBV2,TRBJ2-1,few,TGTGCCAGCAGCCTAGCGGGAGTGATCTACAATGAGCAGTTCTTC,CASSLAGVIYNEQFF
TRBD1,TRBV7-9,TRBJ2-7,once,TGTGCCAGCAGCTTAAGGACAGGCCCGTACTTC,CASSLRTGPYF
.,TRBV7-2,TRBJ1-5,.,TGTGCCAGCAGCTTGGGGGGTACCAATCAGCCCCAGCATTTT,CASSLGGTNQPQHF
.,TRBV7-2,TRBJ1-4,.,TGTGCCAGCAGCTTAGTAGCAGGGGTTGAAAAACTGTTTTTT,CASSLVAGVEKLFF
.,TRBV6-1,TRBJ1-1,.,TGTGCCAGCAGTGAAGCGATTTCTGCCCAGACATGGAACACTGAAGCTTTCTTT,CASSEAISAQTWNTEAFF
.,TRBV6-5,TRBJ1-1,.,TGTGCCAGCAGTTACTCAGGGGGGGCCACTGAAGCTTTCTTT,CASSYSGGATEAFF
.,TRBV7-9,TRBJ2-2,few,TGTGCCAGCAGTCTCCTAGTAGGCATCGGGGAGCTGTTTTTT,CASSLLVGIGELFF
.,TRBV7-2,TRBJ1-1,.,TGTGCCAGCAGCTTAGATGCACAGGTGAACACTGAAGCTTTCTTT,CASSLDAQVNTEAFF
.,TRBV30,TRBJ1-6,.,TGTGCCTGGAGTAGGGAGAGGACCAGCACCACCTCACCCCTCCACTTT,CAWSRERTSTTSPLHF
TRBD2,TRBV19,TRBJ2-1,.,TGTGCCAGTAGTATCAGCTTGGCGGGAGGGGGAGAGTCGCAGTTCTTC,CASSISLAGGGESQFF
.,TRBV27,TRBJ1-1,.,TGTGCCAGCAGTTTATCAGGGAGCCCTGAAGCTTTCTTT,CASSLSGSPEAFF
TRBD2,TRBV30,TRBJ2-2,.,TGTGCCTGGGACTCGACTAGCGGGGCCCTCGGGGAGCTGTTTTTT,CAWDSTSGALGELFF
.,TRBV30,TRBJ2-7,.,TGTGCCTGGAGTGTAGGGCAGGGTGGGAACGAGCAGTACTTC,CAWSVGQGGNEQYF
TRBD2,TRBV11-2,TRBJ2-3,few,TGTGCCAGCAGCCCTGGGGGTAGCGGGGGGTACACAGATACGCAGTATTTT,CASSPGGSGGYTDTQYF
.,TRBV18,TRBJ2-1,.,TGTGCCAGCTCAATAACTAGGGTGAGCTCCTACAATGAGCAGTTCTTC,CASSITRVSSYNEQFF
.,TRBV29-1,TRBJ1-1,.,TGCAGCGTTGTCCTGGACAGCCCTTACACTGAAGCTTTCTTT,CSVVLDSPYTEAFF
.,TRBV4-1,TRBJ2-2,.,TGCGCCAGCAGCCAAGAAAAAACAGGGACCGGGGAGCTGTTTTTT,CASSQEKTGTGELFF
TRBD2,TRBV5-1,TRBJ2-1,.,TGCGCCAGCATCCTGACTAGCGGGGTCTACAATGAGCAGTTCTTC,CASILTSGVYNEQFF
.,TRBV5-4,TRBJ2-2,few,TGTGCCAGCAGCTTGGCCCAGAAGGGGACCGGGGAGCTGTTTTTT,CASSLAQKGTGELFF
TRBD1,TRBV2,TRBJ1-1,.,TGTGCCAGCCTAAAACAGGGGGTACCTCTGAACACTGAAGCTTTCTTT,CASLKQGVPLNTEAFF
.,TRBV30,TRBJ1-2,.,TGTGCCTGGAGTGCCCTCAGGGGCTACACCTTC,CAWSALRGYTF
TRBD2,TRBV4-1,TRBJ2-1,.,TGCGCCAGCAGCCAAGATCGGGCGGGGGGGCCCGGGCAGTTCTTC,CASSQDRAGGPGQFF